There are a few counts of the clone carrying this T cell receptor (beta chain). Its antigen is still unknown. The data originate from a study of cytomegalovirus exposure and HLA in healthy donors. Study conclusions and caveats: In a later analysis, across HLA loci, associated TCR counts were highest for DRB1, lowest for HLA-C. Presence/absence analysis assumed near-uniform sequencing depth across donors.

Vbeta (60) and Jbeta (13) primers were used in the PCR. Authors' methods: Around 10 million of the approximately 80 million unique TCR beta chains counted in a later analysis were shared. Using immunoSEQ multiplex PCR, the repertoire was profiled, and TCRdb retains in-frame clones only, with some absent. V and J calls and clone size are as listed in that table; D and trimming were resolved from the DNA. The repertoire holds some 170,000 clones, roughly 85% seen once, with 5% to 8% in the top ten. V lost 5 bases and J lost 1, with 13 bases in between. The CDR3 loop spans 14 amino acids. The germline CDR1 and CDR2 sequences are GTSNPN and SVGIG (reference sequence).

This sequence joins TRBV30 and TRBJ2-3; possible D gene TRBD2, 7 bases. Sequenced sample: PBMCs. The clonotype originates from a middle-aged man in good health and CMV-seropositive. Written as DNA, the CDR3 is TGTGCCTGGCAGAAGGGGGGGGGCACAGATACGCAGTATTTT. Translated, it gives CAWQKGGGTDTQYF.